This T cell receptor beta chain was recovered during a study of cytomegalovirus exposure and HLA in healthy donors. Study in general: HLA-typed donors were the source of about 85 million unique TCRs, which an early data release held. The study placed 70% to 85% of its approximately 400 genotyped donors in the Caucasian-associated ancestry cluster. Study outcomes and limitations: In vitro checks showed that three CMV-associated chains really do target CMV antigens.

13 Jbeta primers and 60 Vbeta primers were used for the PCR. TCRdb's copy holds only in-frame clones and misses some; the assay was immunoSEQ multiplex PCR. The sample comprises around 210,000 clones, more than 75% of which are singletons, and approximately 0.39% rests with the top ten. This clone was counted a few times. Its target is not known. The clonotype originates from a male donor in good health and CMV-seropositive. The sample comprised PBMCs.

The CDR3, as DNA: TGTGCCAGCAGCTACGGGACAGGGATAATTGGCTACACCTTC. Amino acid sequence: CASSYGTGIIGYTF. The V and J genes are TRBV5-4 and TRBJ1-2, with 9 bases that match TRBD1. Germline trimming cut 3 bases from V and 7 bases from J; bases unmatched to any gene: 7. The CDR3 contains 14 residues. Germline-derived CDR1 and CDR2 are SGHNT and YYREEE (reference sequence).